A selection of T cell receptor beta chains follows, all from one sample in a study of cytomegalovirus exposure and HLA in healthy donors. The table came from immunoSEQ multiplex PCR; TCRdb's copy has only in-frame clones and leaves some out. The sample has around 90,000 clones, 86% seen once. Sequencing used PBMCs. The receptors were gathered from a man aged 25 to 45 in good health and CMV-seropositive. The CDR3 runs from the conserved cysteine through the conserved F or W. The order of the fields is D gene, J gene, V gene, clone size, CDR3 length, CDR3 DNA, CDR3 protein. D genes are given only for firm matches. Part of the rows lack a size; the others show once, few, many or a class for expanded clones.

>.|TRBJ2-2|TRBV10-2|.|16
TGCGCCAGCAGTCATTGGGGGCAGGGAGAGACCGGGGAGCTGTTTTTT
CASSHWGQGETGELFF
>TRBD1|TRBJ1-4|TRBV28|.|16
TGTGCCAGCAGTTTATCCGGACAGGGGAGGGATGAAAAACTGTTTTTT
CASSLSGQGRDEKLFF
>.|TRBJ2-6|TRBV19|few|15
TGTGCCAGTAGTGGACAGCGCTCTGGGGCCAACGTCCTGACTTTC
CASSGQRSGANVLTF
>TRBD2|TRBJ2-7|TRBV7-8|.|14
TGTGCCAGCAGCTTAGCTGGGACTAGGGGCGAGCAGTACTTC
CASSLAGTRGEQYF
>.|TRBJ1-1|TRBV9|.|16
TGTGCCAGCAGCGTAAAAGGGTCGAGGGAGAACACTGAAGCTTTCTTT
CASSVKGSRENTEAFF
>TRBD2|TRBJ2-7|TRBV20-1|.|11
TGCAGTGTCGCGGGAGGCAACGAGCAGTACTTC
CSVAGGNEQYF
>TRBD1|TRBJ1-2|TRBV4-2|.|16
TGTGCCAGCAGCCAAGATTTGGGACAGGGGCCCTATGGCTACACCTTC
CASSQDLGQGPYGYTF
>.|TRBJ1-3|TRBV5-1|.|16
TGCGCCAGCAGCTTGGCTGGAGCCCAGGGCGAAAACACCATATATTTT
CASSLAGAQGENTIYF
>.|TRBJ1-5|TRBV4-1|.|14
TGCGCCAGCAGCCAAGCGGGTTCTAATCAGCCCCAGCATTTT
CASSQAGSNQPQHF
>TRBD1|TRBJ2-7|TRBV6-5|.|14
TGTGCCAGCAGTTACTCCCAGGGGGCCTACGAGCAGTACTTC
CASSYSQGAYEQYF
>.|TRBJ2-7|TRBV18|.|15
TGTGCCAGCTCACCCGGCAGGGCTGTAACCTACGAGCAGTACTTC
CASSPGRAVTYEQYF
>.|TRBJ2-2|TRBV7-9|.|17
TGTGCCAGCAGCCCTTCCCGGGATCCCCTAAACACCGGGGAGCTGTTTTTT
CASSPSRDPLNTGELFF
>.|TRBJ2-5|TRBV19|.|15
TGTGCCAGTAGTATCCTCACCGGGGGTGGGGAGACCCAGTACTTC
CASSILTGGGETQYF
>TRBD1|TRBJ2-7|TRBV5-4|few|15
TGTGCCAGCAGCGGGAACAGGGGGCGCAGGGAGGAGCAGTACTTC
CASSGNRGRREEQYF
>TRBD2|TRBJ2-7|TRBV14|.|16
TGTGCCAGCAGCCTAGCGGGAGAACTACTCTCCTACGAGCAGTACTTC
CASSLAGELLSYEQYF
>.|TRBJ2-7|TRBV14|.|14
TGTGCCAGCAGCCAAGGGCTAGGCCCCTACGAGCAGTACTTC
CASSQGLGPYEQYF
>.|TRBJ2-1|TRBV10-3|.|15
TGTGCCATCAGTGAGGGTCGGGGAGAACCCAATGAGCAGTTCTTC
CAISEGRGEPNEQFF
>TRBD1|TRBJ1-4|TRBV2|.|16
TGTGCAGAGCCCCGGAACAGGGGGCTAACAGGGGAAAAACTGTTTTTT
CAEPRNRGLTGEKLFF
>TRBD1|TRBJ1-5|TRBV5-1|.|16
TGCGCCAGCAGCGGTGGGACAGGTGGAACTAATCAGCCCCAGCATTTT
CASSGGTGGTNQPQHF
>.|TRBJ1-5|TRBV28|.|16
TGTGCCAGCAGTTTTTTGCGGTACACGAGCAATCAGCCCCAGCATTTT
CASSFLRYTSNQPQHF
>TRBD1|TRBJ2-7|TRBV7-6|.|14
TGTGCCAGCAGCTTAGCAGGGACAGGGATCGAGCAGTACTTC
CASSLAGTGIEQYF
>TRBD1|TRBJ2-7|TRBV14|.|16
TGTGCCAGCCCCACCCGACAGGGAAGGGGCACCTACGAGCAGTACTTC
CASPTRQGRGTYEQYF
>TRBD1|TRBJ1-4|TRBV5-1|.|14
TGCGCCAGCCGGAGGACAGGGGGGAATGAAAAACTGTTTTTT
CASRRTGGNEKLFF
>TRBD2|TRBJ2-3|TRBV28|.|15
TGTGCCAGCAGTTCACTAGCGGGAGGGCTGAATACGCAGTATTTT
CASSSLAGGLNTQYF
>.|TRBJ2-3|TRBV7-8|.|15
TGTGCCAGCAGCTTAGCAGGAACTGAGGCACACACGCAGTATTTT
CASSLAGTEAHTQYF
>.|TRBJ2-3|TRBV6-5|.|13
TGTGCCAGCATTCCCCCGGGGGCAGATACGCAGTATTTT
CASIPPGADTQYF
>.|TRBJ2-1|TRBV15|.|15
TGTGCCACCAGCAGAGCACCTAGCGTGTACAATGAGCAGTTCTTC
CATSRAPSVYNEQFF
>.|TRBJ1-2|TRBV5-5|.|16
TGTGCCAGCAGCAACTTGGGTAAGGGGGACCGCTATGGCTACACCTTC
CASSNLGKGDRYGYTF
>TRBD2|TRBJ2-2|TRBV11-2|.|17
TGTGCCAGCAGCCTACCGGGGTTAGCGGGGCGCACCGGGGAGCTGTTTTTT
CASSLPGLAGRTGELFF
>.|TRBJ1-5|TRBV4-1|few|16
TGCGCCAGCAGCCAAGGGTTGGGGGCGGGCAATCAGCCCCAGCATTTT
CASSQGLGAGNQPQHF
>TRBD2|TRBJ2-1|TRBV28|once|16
TGTGCCAGCAGTTCACCCAGCGGGAGCGCCTACAATGAGCAGTTCTTC
CASSSPSGSAYNEQFF
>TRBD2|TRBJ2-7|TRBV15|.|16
TGTGCCACCAGCAGAAGACTAGCGGGAGGCTCCTACGAGCAGTACTTC
CATSRRLAGGSYEQYF
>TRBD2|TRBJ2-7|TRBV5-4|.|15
TGTGCCAGCAGCTTGTCTTCCGGGACTAGCGGCGAGCAGTACTTC
CASSLSSGTSGEQYF
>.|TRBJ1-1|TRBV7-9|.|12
TGTGCCAGCAGCCGACCGGGGAACAAGGCTTTCTTT
CASSRPGNKAFF
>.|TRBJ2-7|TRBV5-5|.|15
TGTGCCAGCAGCGGAGAGGCCGCGGCTCAGGGCGAGCAGTACTTC
CASSGEAAAQGEQYF
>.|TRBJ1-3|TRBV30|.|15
TGTGCCTGGAGCAGCCTTCGGGTATATGGAAACACCATATATTTT
CAWSSLRVYGNTIYF
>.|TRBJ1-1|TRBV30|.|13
TGTGCCTGGAGTGTAGGGGGTGGCACTGAAGCTTTCTTT
CAWSVGGGTEAFF
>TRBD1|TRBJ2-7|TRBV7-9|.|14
TGTGCCAGCAGCGGCCGGGACAGGGCCTACGAGCAGTACTTC
CASSGRDRAYEQYF
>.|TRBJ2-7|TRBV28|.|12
TGTGCCAGCAGTTTGAGGGTAAGCGAGCAGTACTTC
CASSLRVSEQYF
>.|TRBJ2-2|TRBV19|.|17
TGTGCCAGTAGAATGGGGCGCAACCTCGCGAACACCGGGGAGCTGTTTTTT
CASRMGRNLANTGELFF
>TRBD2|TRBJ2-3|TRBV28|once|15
TGTGCCAGCACCAAGAGCGGGGCTGCGGGAGATACGCAGTATTTT
CASTKSGAAGDTQYF
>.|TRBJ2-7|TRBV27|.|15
TGTGCCAGCAGTTTAGCCAGGGTGCTGGATTACGAGCAGTACTTC
CASSLARVLDYEQYF
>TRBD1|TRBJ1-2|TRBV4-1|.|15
TGCGCCAGCAGCCAAGTACCGGGACAGGGTTACGGCTACACCTTC
CASSQVPGQGYGYTF
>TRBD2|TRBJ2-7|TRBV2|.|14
TGTGCCAGCAGGGGGACTAGCGGGAGGAGTGAGCAGTACTTC
CASRGTSGRSEQYF
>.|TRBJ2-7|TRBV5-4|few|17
TGTGCCAGCAGCTTCCGGCCGTCCCTGCGGACATCCTACGAGCAGTACTTC
CASSFRPSLRTSYEQYF
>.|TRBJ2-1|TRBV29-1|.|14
TGCAGCGTTGATGTACAGGGATCCTACAATGAGCAGTTCTTC
CSVDVQGSYNEQFF
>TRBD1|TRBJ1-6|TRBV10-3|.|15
TGTGCCATATCCGGGACAGGGGCCTATAATTCACCCCTCCACTTT
CAISGTGAYNSPLHF
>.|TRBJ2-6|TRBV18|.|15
TGTGCCAGCTCACCCGGAGTCGCCGGGGCCAACGTCCTGACTTTC
CASSPGVAGANVLTF
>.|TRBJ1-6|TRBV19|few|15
TGTGCCAGTAGTATGGGGAGCTCCTATAATTCACCCCTCCACTTT
CASSMGSSYNSPLHF
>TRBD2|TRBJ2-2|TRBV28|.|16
TGTGCCAGCAGTTCCGGGACTAGGTTGAACACCGGGGAGCTGTTTTTT
CASSSGTRLNTGELFF
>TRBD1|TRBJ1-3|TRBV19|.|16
TGTGCCAGCTCGAGGGGACAGTTGAACCCTGGAAACACCATATATTTT
CASSRGQLNPGNTIYF
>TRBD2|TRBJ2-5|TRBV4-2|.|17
TGTGCCAGCAGCCAAACACTAGCGGGATCGTTCCAAGAGACCCAGTACTTC
CASSQTLAGSFQETQYF
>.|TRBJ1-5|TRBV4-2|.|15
TGTGCCAGCAGCCAAGAGTCCAGTGCTAATCAGCCCCAGCATTTT
CASSQESSANQPQHF
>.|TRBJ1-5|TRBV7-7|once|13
TGTGCTAGCAGCTTGGGAGAAAATCAGCCCCAGCATTTT
CASSLGENQPQHF